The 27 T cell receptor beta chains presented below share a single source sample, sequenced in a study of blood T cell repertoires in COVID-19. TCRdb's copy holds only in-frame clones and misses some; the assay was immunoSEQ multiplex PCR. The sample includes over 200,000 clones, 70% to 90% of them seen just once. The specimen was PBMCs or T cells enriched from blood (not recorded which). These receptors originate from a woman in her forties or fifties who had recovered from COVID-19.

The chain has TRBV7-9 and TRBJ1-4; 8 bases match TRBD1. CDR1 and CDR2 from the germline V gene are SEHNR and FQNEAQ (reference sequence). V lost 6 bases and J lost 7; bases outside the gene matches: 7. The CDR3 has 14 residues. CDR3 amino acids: CASSLTGGTEKLFF. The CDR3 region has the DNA TGTGCCAGCAGTCTTACAGGGGGAACTGAAAAACTGTTTTTT. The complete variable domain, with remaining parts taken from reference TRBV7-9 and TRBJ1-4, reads DTGVSQNPRHKITKRGQNVTFRCDPISEHNRLYWYRQTLGQGPEFLTYFQNEAQLEKSRLLSDRFSAERPKGSFSTLEIQRTEQGDSAMYLCASSLTGGTEKLFFGSGTQLSVL.

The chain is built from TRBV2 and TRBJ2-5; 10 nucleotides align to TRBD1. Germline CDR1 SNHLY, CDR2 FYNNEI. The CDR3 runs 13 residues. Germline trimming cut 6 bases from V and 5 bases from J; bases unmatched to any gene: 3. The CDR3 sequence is CASRRGQGETQYF. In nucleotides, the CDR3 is TGTGCCAGCAGAAGGGGACAGGGGGAGACCCAGTACTTC.

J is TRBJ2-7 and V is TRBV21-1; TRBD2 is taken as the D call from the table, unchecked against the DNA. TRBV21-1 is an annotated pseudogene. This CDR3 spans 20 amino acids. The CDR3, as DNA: TGTGCCAGCAGCAAGAGGGTTTCAGGGCATCAGGACGGCGGGAGGCGCGAGCAGTACTTC. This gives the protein CASSKRVSGHQDGGRREQYF.

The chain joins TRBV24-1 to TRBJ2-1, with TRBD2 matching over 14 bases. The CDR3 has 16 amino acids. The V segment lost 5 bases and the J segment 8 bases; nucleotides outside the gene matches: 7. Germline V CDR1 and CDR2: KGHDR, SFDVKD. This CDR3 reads CATSAATSGRADEQFF. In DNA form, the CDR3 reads TGTGCCACCAGTGCCGCGACTAGCGGGAGGGCCGATGAGCAGTTCTTC.

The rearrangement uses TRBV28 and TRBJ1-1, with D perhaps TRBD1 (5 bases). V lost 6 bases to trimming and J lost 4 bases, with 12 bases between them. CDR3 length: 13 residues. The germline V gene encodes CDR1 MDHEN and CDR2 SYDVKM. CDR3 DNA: TGTGCCAGCAGACACAAGGGGCCCACTGAAGCTTTCTTT. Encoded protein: CASRHKGPTEAFF.

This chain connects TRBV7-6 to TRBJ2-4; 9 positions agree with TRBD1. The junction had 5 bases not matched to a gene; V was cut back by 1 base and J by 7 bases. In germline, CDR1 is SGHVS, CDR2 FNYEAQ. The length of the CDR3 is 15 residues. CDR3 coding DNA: TGTGCCAGCAGCTTAGGACAGGGGGGATTGAACATTCAGTACTTC. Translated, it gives CASSLGQGGLNIQYF.

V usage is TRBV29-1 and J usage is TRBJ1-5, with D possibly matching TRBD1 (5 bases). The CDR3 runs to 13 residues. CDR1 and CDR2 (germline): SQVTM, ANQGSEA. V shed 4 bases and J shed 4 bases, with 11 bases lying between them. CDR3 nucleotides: TGCAGCGTTGCGCTCGGGGGTAATCAGCCCCAGCATTTT. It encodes CSVALGGNQPQHF.

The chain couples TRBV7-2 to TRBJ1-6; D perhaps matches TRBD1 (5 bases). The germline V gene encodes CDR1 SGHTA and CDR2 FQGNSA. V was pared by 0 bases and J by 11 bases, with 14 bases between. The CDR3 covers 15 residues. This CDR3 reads CASSLARRGRTPLHF. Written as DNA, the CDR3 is TGTGCCAGCAGCTTAGCGCGGAGGGGCCGGACACCCCTCCACTTT.

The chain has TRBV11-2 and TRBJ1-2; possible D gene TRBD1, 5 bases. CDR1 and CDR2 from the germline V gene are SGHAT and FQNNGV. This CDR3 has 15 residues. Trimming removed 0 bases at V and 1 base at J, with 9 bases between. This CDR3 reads CASSLDPGINYGYTF. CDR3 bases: TGTGCCAGCAGCTTAGATCCAGGGATTAACTATGGCTACACCTTC.

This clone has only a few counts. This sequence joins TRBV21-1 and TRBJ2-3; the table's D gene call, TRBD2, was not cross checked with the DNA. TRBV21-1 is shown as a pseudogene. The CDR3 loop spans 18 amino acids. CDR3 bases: TGTGCCAGCTTTTTCCGGGGGCCTAGCGGCCCTTGCACAGATACGCAGTATTTT. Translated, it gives CASFFRGPSGPCTDTQYF.

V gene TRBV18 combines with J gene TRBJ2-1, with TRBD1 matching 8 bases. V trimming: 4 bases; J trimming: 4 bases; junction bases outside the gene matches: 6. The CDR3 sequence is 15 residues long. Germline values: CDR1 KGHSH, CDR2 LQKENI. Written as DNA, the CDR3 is TGTGCCAGCTCACTACGGGACAGGATTTACAATGAGCAGTTCTTC. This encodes CASSLRDRIYNEQFF.

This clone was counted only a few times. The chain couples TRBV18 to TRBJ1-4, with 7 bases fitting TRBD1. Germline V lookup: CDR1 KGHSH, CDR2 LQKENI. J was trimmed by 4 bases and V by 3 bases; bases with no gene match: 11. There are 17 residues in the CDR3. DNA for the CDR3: TGTGCCAGCTCACCGCGGGACAGCCTCTTCTTTAATGAAAAACTGTTTTTT. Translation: CASSPRDSLFFNEKLFF.

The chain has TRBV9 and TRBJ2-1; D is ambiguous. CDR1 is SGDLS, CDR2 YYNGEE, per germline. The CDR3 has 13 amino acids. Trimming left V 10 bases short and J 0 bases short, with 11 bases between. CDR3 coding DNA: TGTGCCTCTTCTCCCAGCTCCTACAATGAGCAGTTCTTC. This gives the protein CASSPSSYNEQFF. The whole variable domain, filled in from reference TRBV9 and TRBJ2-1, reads DSGVTQTPKHLITATGQRVTLRCSPRSGDLSVYWYQQSLDQGLQFLIQYYNGEERAKGNILERFSAQQFPDLHSELNLSSLELGDSALYFCASSPSSYNEQFFGPGTRLTVL.

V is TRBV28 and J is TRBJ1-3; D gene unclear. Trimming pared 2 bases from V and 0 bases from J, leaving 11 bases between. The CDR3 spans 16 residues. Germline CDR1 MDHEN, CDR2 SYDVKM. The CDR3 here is CASSLDGVSSGNTIYF. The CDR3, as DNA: TGTGCCAGCAGTTTAGACGGGGTATCCTCTGGAAACACCATATATTTT.

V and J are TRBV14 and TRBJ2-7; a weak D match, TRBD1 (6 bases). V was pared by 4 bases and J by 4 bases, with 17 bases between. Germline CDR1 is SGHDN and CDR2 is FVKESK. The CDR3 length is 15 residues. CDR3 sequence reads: CASSPRQGQSYEQYF. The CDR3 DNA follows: TGTGCCAGCAGCCCCCGCCAGGGACAAAGTTACGAGCAGTACTTC. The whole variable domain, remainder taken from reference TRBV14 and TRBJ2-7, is EAGVTQFPSHSVIEKGQTVTLRCDPISGHDNLYWYRRVMGKEIKFLLHFVKESKQDESGMPNNRFLAERTGGTYSTLKVQPAELEDSGVYFCASSPRQGQSYEQYFGPGTRLTVT.

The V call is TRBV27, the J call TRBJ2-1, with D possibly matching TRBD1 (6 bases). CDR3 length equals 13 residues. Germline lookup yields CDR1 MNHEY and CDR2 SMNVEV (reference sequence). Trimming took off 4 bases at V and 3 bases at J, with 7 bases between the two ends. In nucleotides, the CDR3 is TGTGCCAGCAGTTGGACAGACTACAATGAGCAGTTCTTC. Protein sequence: CASSWTDYNEQFF.

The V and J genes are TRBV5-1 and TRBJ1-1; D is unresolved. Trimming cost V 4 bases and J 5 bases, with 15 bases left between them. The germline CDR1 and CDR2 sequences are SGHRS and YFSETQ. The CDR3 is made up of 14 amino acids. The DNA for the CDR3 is TGCGCCAGCAGCCAGGATCCCGGTGGGACTGAAGCTTTCTTT. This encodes CASSQDPGGTEAFF. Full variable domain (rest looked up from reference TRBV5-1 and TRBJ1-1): KAGVTQTPRYLIKTRGQQVTLSCSPISGHRSVSWYQQTPGQGLQFLFEYFSETQRNKGNFPGRFSGRQFSNSRSEMNVSTLELGDSALYLCASSQDPGGTEAFFGQGTRLTVV.

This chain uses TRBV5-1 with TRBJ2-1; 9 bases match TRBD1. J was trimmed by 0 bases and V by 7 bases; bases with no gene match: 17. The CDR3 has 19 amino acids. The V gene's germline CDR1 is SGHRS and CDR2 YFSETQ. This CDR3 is CASLPGQGFLRGSYNEQFF. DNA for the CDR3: TGCGCCAGCTTACCGGGACAGGGATTCCTAAGGGGCTCCTACAATGAGCAGTTCTTC.

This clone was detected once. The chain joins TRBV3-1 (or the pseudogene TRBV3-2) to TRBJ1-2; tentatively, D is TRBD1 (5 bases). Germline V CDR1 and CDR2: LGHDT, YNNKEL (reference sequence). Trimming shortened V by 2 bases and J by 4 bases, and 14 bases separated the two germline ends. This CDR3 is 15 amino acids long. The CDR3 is CASSQRGDAGYGYTF. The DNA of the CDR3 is TGTGCCAGCAGCCAACGGGGGGACGCCGGCTATGGCTACACCTTC.

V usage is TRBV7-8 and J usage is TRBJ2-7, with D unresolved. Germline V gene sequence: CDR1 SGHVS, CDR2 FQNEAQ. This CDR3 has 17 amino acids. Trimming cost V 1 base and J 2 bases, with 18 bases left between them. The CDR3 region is CASSLEHYRVLTYEQYF. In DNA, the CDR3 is TGTGCCAGCAGCTTAGAGCATTACCGGGTTCTGACCTACGAGCAGTACTTC.

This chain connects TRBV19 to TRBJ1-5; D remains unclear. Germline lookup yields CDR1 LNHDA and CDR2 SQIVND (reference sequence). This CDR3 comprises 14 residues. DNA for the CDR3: TGTGCGACCCGACGCCTGGGGAGGGATCAGCCCCAGCATTTT. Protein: CATRRLGRDQPQHF.

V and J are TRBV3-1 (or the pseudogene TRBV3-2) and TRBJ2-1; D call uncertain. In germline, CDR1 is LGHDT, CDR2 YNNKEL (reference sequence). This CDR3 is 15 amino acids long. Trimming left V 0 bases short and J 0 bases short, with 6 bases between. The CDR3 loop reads CASSQEPSSYNEQFF. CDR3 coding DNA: TGTGCCAGCAGCCAAGAGCCGAGCTCCTACAATGAGCAGTTCTTC.

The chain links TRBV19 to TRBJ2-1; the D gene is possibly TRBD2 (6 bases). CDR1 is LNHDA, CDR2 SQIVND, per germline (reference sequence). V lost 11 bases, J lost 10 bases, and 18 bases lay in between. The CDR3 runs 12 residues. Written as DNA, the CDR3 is TGTGCCTGTAAGGACTACCTTAGGGAGCAGTTCTTC. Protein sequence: CACKDYLREQFF.

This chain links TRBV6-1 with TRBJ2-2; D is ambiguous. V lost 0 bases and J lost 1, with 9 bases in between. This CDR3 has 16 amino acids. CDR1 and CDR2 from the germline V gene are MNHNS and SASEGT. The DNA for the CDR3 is TGTGCCAGCAGTGAAGCTTCAGGATTGAACACCGGGGAGCTGTTTTTT. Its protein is CASSEASGLNTGELFF.

CDR3 DNA sequence: TGTGCCAGCGGGTGGGGCCATGGCTACACCTTC. As protein: CASGWGHGYTF. V is TRBV6-5 and J is TRBJ1-2, with D possibly being TRBD1 (5 bases). V was trimmed by 8 bases and J by 6 bases, leaving 10 bases between them. The CDR3 contains 11 residues. Looked up from germline, CDR1 is MNHEY and CDR2 is SVGAGI.

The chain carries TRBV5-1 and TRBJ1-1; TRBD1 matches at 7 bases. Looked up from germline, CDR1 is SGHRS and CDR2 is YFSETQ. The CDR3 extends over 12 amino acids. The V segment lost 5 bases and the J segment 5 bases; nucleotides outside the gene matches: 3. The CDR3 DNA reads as TGCGCCAGCAGGGGGGACAGTACTGAAGCTTTCTTT. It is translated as CASRGDSTEAFF.

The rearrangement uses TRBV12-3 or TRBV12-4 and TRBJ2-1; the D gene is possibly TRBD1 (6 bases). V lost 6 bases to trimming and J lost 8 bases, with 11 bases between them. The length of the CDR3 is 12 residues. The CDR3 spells CASRQRGYEQFF. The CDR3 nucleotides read TGTGCCAGCAGGCAGAGGGGGTATGAGCAGTTCTTC.